This T cell receptor beta chain was retrieved from a study of CD8+CD57+ T cells in acquired aplastic anemia listed by TCRdb under 2018. General notes on the study: Extracted DNA from sorted CD4+ and CD8+ cells averaged around 3.3 ug, ranging from about 0.17 to 27.4 ug. CD8+CD57+ expansion was defined as frequency above the mean frequency observed in healthy subjects. What the work shows at the level of the full study, not this receptor alone: Around 27 CD8+ CDR3 sequences were found in both patients and controls but appeared to be highly expressed in patients and within the immunodominant clones of the patients. No significant difference in CD8+ Simpson's diversity was found between patients and healthy controls (P=0.060).

Patients chosen for sequencing had shown expansion of CD8+CD57+ cells by flow cytometry. Every patient had a diagnosis of severe acquired aplastic anemia based on International Study of Aplastic Anemia and Agranulocytosis and Camitta criteria. At the time blood was sampled, none of the patients had received any therapy. In this study, sorted CD4+ and CD8+ T cells from the blood of healthy subjects and of severe aplastic anemia patients had their TCR repertoires deep-sequenced. In the USA, patient enrollment took place under clinicaltrials.gov protocols 00001620, 01623167, 00001397, 00071045, 00081523 and 00961064. Ficoll-Paque density gradient centrifugation was used to isolate peripheral blood mononuclear cells. Before DNA extraction, CD4+ and CD8+ T cells were sorted with FACS or magnetic beads. From its cysteine to its phenylalanine, the CDR3 spans 15 amino acids. Only the CDR3 region is kept as DNA, spanning 45 bases read in frame from base 1. V drops 1 base and J drops 8 bases, leaving 17 bases in between. CDR1 and CDR2 were assigned from the germline V gene as MNHNS and SASEGT.

Profiling of TCR beta VDJ combinations and CDR3 sequences used genomic DNA as the template. An Illumina HiSeq 2000 was the platform used for TCR repertoire sequencing. The study's processing was this. Repertoires were assessed using TRBV/TRBJ rearrangement plots, CDR3 size and DJ length profiles, and Simpson's diversity index. The most abundant DNA sequence in the deep sequencing data was taken as the immunodominant clone. CDR3 amino acid sequences were screened for sharing across subjects and were compared with published repertoires and the VDJdb database. Clones were called with MiXCR by TCRdb after fastp trimmed the public reads at Q25, and only in-frame beta chains were retained. CDR3 protein sequences are deduplicated, and each keeps its most common genes and DNA. These V and J calls originate from TCRdb's pipeline instead of the authors' own analysis. In this sample the table shows 150,000 to 180,000 distinct CDR3 sequences, roughly half of which occur a single time. Jointly, the top ten make up about 12% of the sample.

This clonotype showed up many times. There is no known antigen for this receptor. The input lacks base qualities; no much larger clone sits a single base away. The V gene is TRBV6-1 and the J gene is TRBJ1-2; the best D guess is TRBD1, with 6 bases matching. This receptor was identified in a human donor with aplastic anemia. Sequencing was done on a sample of sorted CD4+, CD8+, or CD8+CD57+ T cells (not recorded which) from PBMCs. The DNA reads TGTGCCAGCAGTGAAGAGGGGGGGATAAGTGGAGGCTACACCTTC. It translates to CASSEEGGISGGYTF.